This T cell receptor beta chain was sequenced in a study of CD8+CD57+ T cells in acquired aplastic anemia. Study-level background: Recorded DNA amounts for sorted CD4+ and CD8+ cells had an average of 3.2 ug. There were 10 million to 14 million reads, on average, for CD4+ cells from healthy donors. Study-wide findings and caveats: With respect to CD8+ Simpson's diversity, patients and controls did not differ significantly. Overlap between patients and controls comprised roughly 28 CD8+ CDR3 sequences.

This clonotype was seen ten or more times. What it binds is not known. Genomic DNA, serving as template, underwent TCR beta VDJ and CDR3 profiling. TCRdb reanalysed the reads using MiXCR and keeps one entry per CDR3 protein. The table records 400,000 to 450,000 distinct CDR3 sequences, about 70% of them present only once. Germline CDR1 is DFQATT and CDR2 is SNEGSKA (reference sequence). This CDR3 is 12 amino acids long. The V and J ends lost 5 bases and 8 bases respectively, with 15 bases between them. The J gene is TRBJ1-2, the V gene TRBV20-1; D might be TRBD1 (5 bases). This clonotype was sampled from a human donor in good health, serving as a control. What was sequenced was sorted CD4+, CD8+, or CD8+CD57+ T cells (not recorded which) from PBMCs. CDR3 in DNA: TGCAGTGCTGGGGGGACGTCCCTCGGCTACACCTTC. Protein product: CSAGGTSLGYTF.